A single sample gave rise to the 6 T cell receptor beta chains below, sequenced in a study of shared clonotypes between healthy human individuals. TCRdb's table, derived via immunoSEQ multiplex PCR, lists solely in-frame clones and lacks some. The sample includes roughly 2.2 million clones, under 95% seen only once; the top ten take 0.37%. What was sequenced was naive CD4+ T cells from PBMCs. The subset: CD45RA+ positively selected. The receptors derive from a man aged 18 to 30 in good health. Some clones in this sample may be carry-over from other donors' samples.

The V and J genes are TRBV5-6 and TRBJ2-2; possible D gene TRBD2, 6 bases. Trimming took off 2 bases at V and 3 bases at J, with 11 bases between the two ends. The germline CDR1 and CDR2 sequences are SGHDT and YYEEEE. The CDR3 runs to 15 residues. CDR3 in amino acids: CASSFIGEDTGELFF. The DNA for the CDR3 is TGTGCCAGCAGCTTTATAGGGGAGGACACCGGGGAGCTGTTTTTT.

The J gene is TRBJ1-2, the V gene TRBV28; the match to TRBD1 covers 7 bases. The CDR3 has 16 residues. After removal of 2 bases from V and 5 bases from J, the junction contained 11 bases not matched to a gene. CDR1 is MDHEN, CDR2 SYDVKM, per germline. In DNA form, the CDR3 reads TGTGCCAGCAGTTTACGGACAGGCCTACCGGGGTATGGCTACACCTTC. Translating gives CASSLRTGLPGYGYTF.

This chain uses TRBV5-1 with TRBJ2-1, with 10 positions matching TRBD2. The J segment lost 7 bases and the V segment lost 9 bases, leaving 13 bases of the junction unmatched. This CDR3 has 15 amino acids. CDR1 SGHRS and CDR2 YFSETQ come from the germline V gene. The CDR3 spells CATNLLAGAVNEQFF. The CDR3 region has the DNA TGCGCCACCAACCTTCTAGCGGGAGCGGTAAATGAGCAGTTCTTC.

This chain links TRBV2 with TRBJ2-5; 7 bases fit TRBD1. This CDR3 spans 13 amino acids. V dropped 4 bases and J dropped 5; count of bases not matched to a gene: 4. Germline values: CDR1 SNHLY, CDR2 FYNNEI. CDR3 region: CASSGDSGETQYF. The CDR3, as DNA: TGTGCCAGCAGTGGGGACAGCGGTGAGACCCAGTACTTC.

The J gene is TRBJ2-2, the V gene TRBV13, with 8 bases fitting TRBD1. The CDR3 contains 17 residues. J gave up 1 base and V 2 bases, and 6 bases lay outside the gene matches. The germline gives CDR1 PRHDT, CDR2 FYEKMQ (reference sequence). The CDR3 is CASSLLVDRGNTGELFF. The CDR3 DNA is TGTGCCAGCAGCTTACTGGTTGACAGGGGGAACACCGGGGAGCTGTTTTTT.

The chain carries TRBV2 and TRBJ1-2, with D unresolved. V dropped 0 bases and J dropped 9 bases, with 11 bases sitting between them. The germline CDR1 and CDR2 sequences are SNHLY and FYNNEI. The CDR3 spans 13 residues. CDR3 sequence: CASSEALGLSYTF. The DNA for the CDR3 is TGTGCCAGCAGTGAAGCGCTGGGCCTCAGCTACACCTTC.